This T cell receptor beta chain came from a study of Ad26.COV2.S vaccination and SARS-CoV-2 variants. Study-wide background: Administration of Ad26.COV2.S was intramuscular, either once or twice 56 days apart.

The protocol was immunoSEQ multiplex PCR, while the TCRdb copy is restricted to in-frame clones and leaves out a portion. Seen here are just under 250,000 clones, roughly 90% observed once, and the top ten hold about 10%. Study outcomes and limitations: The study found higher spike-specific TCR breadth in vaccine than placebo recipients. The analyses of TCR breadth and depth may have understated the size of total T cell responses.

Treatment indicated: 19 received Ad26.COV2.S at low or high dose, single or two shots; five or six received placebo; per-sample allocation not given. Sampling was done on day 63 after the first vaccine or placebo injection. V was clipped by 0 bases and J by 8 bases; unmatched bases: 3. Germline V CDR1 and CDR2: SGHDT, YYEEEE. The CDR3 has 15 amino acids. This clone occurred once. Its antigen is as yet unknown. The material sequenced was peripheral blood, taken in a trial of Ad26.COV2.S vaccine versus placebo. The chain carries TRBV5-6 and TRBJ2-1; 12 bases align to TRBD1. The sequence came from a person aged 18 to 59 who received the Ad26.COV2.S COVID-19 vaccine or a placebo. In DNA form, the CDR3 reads TGTGCCAGCAGCTTGGGGGACAGGGGGCGGGATGAGCAGTTCTTC. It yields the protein CASSLGDRGRDEQFF.